A single sample is the source of the 8 T cell receptor beta chains below, sequenced in a study of blood T cell repertoires in COVID-19. TCRdb's copy holds only in-frame clones and misses some; the assay was immunoSEQ multiplex PCR. The data show under 200,000 clones, 79% seen once. Sequences were obtained from peripheral blood. The receptors derive from a woman aged 40 to 50 with COVID-19, enrolled during active disease.

The rearrangement links TRBV11-3 to TRBJ2-1; 10 nucleotides align to TRBD1. Losses at the gene ends were 5 bases for V and 1 base for J; bases not matched to a gene: 5. CDR3 length: 16 residues. Germline CDR1 SGHNT, CDR2 YENEEA. The CDR3 reads CASSGRDRGSYNEQFF. CDR3 DNA: TGTGCCAGCAGCGGGCGGGACAGGGGATCCTACAATGAGCAGTTCTTC.

The chain recombines TRBV7-3 with TRBJ2-3; the match to TRBD2 covers 8 bases. J lost 4 bases, V lost 8 bases, and 5 bases had no gene match. The CDR3 spans 13 residues. Germline CDR1 and CDR2: SGHTA and FQGTGA. CDR3 sequence (DNA): TGTGCCAGCGCAGGACTAGCTGCAGATACGCAGTATTTT. Translation gives CASAGLAADTQYF.

This clone appeared once. The rearrangement joins TRBV2 to TRBJ1-4, with TRBD1 as a possible D gene (6 bases). CDR1 is SNHLY, CDR2 FYNNEI, per germline. The CDR3 length is 15 residues. The germline V and J ends were trimmed by 1 base and 7 bases, with 13 bases remaining between them. The CDR3 loop is CASSEGNQGLEKLFF. CDR3 DNA: TGTGCCAGCAGTGAAGGGAACCAGGGGCTTGAAAAACTGTTTTTT. The whole variable domain, filled in from reference TRBV2 and TRBJ1-4, reads EPEVTQTPSHQVTQMGQEVILRCVPISNHLYFYWYRQILGQKVEFLVSFYNNEISEKSEIFDDQFSVERPDGSNFTLKIRSTKLEDSAMYFCASSEGNQGLEKLFFGSGTQLSVL.

The DNA of the CDR3 is TGTGCCAGCAGCCCCTTATCCACGGGATCCCTCGGGGAGCAGTACTTC. Its translation: CASSPLSTGSLGEQYF. The chain uses TRBV7-2 and TRBJ2-7; perhaps TRBD2 as D (5 bases). The CDR3 sequence is 16 residues long. The ends were cut back, 5 bases at V and 7 bases at J, with 24 bases in the middle. Germline V gene sequence: CDR1 SGHTA, CDR2 FQGNSA.

This CDR3 is CASSMGRAGEQYF. The CDR3 region has the DNA TGTGCCAGCAGTATGGGCAGGGCAGGCGAGCAGTACTTC. The chain has TRBV2 and TRBJ2-7, with a possible D match to TRBD1 (5 bases). The V end was cut by 5 bases, the J end by 6 bases, with 14 bases between. Germline CDR1 and CDR2: SNHLY and FYNNEI. The CDR3 runs 13 residues.

As for this clone: The same CDR3 can be traced to other DNA sequences in this sample. The chain uses TRBV30 and TRBJ1-6; D gene ambiguous. Germline CDR1 is GTSNPN and CDR2 is SVGIG (reference sequence). The CDR3 is 12 residues long. V was pared by 0 bases and J by 10 bases, with 7 bases between. The CDR3 reads CAWSVLESPLHF. CDR3 DNA sequence: TGTGCCTGGAGTGTACTTGAATCACCCCTCCACTTT.

The chain recombines TRBV7-2 with TRBJ2-1; 8 bases align to TRBD2. The trim removed 0 bases at V and 8 bases at J, leaving 6 bases unmatched. The CDR3 runs to 15 residues. Germline V lookup: CDR1 SGHTA, CDR2 FQGNSA. CDR3 coding DNA: TGTGCCAGCAGCTTAGCCGGGGGGGGCTTAGATGAGCAGTTCTTC. This translates into CASSLAGGGLDEQFF.

This chain joins TRBV2 and TRBJ2-2, with D tentatively TRBD1 (5 bases). CDR1 SNHLY and CDR2 FYNNEI come from the germline V gene. V lost 8 bases to trimming and J lost 4 bases, with 11 bases between them. The CDR3 loop spans 13 amino acids. CDR3 amino acids: CASGALGTGELFF. The CDR3, as DNA: TGTGCCAGCGGGGCCTTGGGCACCGGGGAGCTGTTTTTT.